The following is a T cell receptor beta chain sequence with its context. The entry originates in a study of T cell clones after liver transplantation. As for the study in general: A pre-transplant mixed lymphocyte reaction with TCRbeta sequencing defined graft-donor-reactive clones followed in post-transplant blood.

Germline V gene sequence: CDR1 MNHEY, CDR2 SVGAGI. Germline trimming cut 0 bases from V and 13 bases from J; bases unmatched to any gene: 8. This CDR3 is 13 amino acids long. Profiled with immunoSEQ multiplex PCR; TCRdb holds only in-frame clones, not every one. The sample has 65,000 to 90,000 clones, over 85% seen once. The starting material was CD4+ T cells from blood, obtained before liver transplant. V is TRBV6-5 and J is TRBJ1-2, with TRBD1 identical over 7 bases. This clonotype was obtained from a human donor who received a liver transplant. CDR3 loop: CASSYSTGQTRTF. DNA of the CDR3: TGTGCCAGCAGTTACTCGACGGGACAGACGCGCACCTTC.